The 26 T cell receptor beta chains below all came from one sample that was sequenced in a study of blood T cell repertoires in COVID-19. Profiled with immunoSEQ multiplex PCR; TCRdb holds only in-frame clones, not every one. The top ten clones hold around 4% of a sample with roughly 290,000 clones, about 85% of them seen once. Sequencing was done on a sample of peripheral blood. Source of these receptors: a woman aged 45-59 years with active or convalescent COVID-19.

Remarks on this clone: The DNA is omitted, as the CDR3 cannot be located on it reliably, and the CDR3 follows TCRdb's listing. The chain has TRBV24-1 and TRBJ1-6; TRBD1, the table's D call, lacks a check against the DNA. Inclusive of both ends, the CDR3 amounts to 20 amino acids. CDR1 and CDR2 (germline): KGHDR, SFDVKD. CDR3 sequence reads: CATSAPPGQNSPLHFGPLHF.

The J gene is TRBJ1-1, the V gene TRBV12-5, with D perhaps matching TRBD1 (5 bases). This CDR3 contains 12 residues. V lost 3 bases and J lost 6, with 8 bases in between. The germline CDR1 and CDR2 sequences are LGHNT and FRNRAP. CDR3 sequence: CASGFGGAEAFF. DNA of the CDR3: TGTGCTAGTGGTTTTGGAGGGGCTGAAGCTTTCTTT. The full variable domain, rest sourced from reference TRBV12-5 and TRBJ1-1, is DARVTQTPRHKVTEMGQEVTMRCQPILGHNTVFWYRQTMMQGLELLAYFRNRAPLDDSGMPKDRFSAEMPDATLATLKIQPSEPRDSAVYFCASGFGGAEAFFGQGTRLTVV.

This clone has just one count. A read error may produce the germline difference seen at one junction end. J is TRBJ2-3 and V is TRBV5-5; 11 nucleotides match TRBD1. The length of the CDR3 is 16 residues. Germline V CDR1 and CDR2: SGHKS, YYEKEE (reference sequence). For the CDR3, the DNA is TGTGCCAGCAGTTTGGACAGGGGGCTTGGAACAGATACGCAGTATTTT. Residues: CASSLDRGLGTDTQYF.

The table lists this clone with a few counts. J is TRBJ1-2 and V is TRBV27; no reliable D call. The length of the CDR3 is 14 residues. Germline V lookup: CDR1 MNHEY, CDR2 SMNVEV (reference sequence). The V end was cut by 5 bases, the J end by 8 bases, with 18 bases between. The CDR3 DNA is TGTGCCAGCAGTCCTACCGGGAACTTGGGAGGCTACACCTTC. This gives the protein CASSPTGNLGGYTF.

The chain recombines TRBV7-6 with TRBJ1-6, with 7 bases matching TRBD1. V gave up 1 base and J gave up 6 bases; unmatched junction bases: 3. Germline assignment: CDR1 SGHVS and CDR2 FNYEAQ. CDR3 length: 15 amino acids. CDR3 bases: TGTGCCAGCAGCTTAGACAGGGGATTTAATTCACCCCTCCACTTT. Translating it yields CASSLDRGFNSPLHF.

The CDR3 loop is CASTGQNFYGYTF. In nucleotides, the CDR3 is TGTGCCAGTACGGGACAGAACTTCTATGGCTACACCTTC. The chain recombines TRBV19 with TRBJ1-2; 7 bases agree with TRBD1. J was trimmed by 4 bases and V by 7 bases; bases with no gene match: 6. The CDR3 spans 13 residues. Germline V gene data show CDR1 as LNHDA and CDR2 as SQIVND (reference sequence).

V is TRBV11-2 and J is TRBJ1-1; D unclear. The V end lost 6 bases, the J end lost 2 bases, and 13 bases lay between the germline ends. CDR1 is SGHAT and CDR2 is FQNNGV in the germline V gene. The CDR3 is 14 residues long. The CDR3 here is CASSLNPSNTEAFF. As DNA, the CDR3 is TGTGCCAGCAGTTTGAACCCTAGCAACACTGAAGCTTTCTTT.

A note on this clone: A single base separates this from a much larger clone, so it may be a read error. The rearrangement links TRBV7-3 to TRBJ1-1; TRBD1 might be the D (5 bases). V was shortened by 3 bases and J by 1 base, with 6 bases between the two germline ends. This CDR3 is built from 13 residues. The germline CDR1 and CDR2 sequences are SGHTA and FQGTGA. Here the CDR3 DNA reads TGTGCCAGCAGCTTCAGGGAGAACACTGAAGCTTTCTTT. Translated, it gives CASSFRENTEAFF.

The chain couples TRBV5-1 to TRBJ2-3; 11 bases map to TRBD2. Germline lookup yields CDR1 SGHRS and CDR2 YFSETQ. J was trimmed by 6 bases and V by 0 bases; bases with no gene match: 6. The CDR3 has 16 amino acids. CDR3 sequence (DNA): TGCGCCAGCAGCTTGGGACTAGCGGGAAGTTTTGATACGCAGTATTTT. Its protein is CASSLGLAGSFDTQYF. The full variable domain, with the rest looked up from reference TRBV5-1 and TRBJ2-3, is KAGVTQTPRYLIKTRGQQVTLSCSPISGHRSVSWYQQTPGQGLQFLFEYFSETQRNKGNFPGRFSGRQFSNSRSEMNVSTLELGDSALYLCASSLGLAGSFDTQYFGPGTRLTVL.

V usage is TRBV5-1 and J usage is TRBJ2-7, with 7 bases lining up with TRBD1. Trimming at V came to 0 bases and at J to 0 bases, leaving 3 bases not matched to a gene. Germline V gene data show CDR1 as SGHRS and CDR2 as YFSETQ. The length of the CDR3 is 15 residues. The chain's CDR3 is CASSLGGQNSYEQYF. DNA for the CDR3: TGCGCCAGCAGCTTGGGGGGACAGAACTCCTACGAGCAGTACTTC.

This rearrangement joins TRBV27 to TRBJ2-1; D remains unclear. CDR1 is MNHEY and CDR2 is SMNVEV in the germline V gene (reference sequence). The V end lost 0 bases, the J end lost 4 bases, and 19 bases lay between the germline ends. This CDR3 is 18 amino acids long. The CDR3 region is CASSLSIRVYSTYNEQFF. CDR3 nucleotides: TGTGCCAGCAGTTTATCAATCCGCGTTTACTCCACTTACAATGAGCAGTTCTTC.

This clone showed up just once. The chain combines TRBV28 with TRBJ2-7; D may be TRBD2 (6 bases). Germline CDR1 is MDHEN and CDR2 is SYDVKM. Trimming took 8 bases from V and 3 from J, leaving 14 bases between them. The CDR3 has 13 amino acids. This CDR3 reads CASARAGYYEQYF. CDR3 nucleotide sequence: TGTGCCAGCGCTAGGGCGGGGTACTACGAGCAGTACTTC.

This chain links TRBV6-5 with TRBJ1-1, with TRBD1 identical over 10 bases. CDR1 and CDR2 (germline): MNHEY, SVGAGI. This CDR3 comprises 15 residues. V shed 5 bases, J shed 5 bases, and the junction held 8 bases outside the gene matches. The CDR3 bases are TGTGCCAGCAGTCCTGGGACAGGGGTAAGGACTGAAGCTTTCTTT. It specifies CASSPGTGVRTEAFF.

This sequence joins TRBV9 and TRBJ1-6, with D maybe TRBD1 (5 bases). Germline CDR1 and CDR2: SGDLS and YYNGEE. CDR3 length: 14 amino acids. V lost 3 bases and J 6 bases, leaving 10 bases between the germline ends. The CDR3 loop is CASSATVINSPLHF. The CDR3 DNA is TGTGCCAGCAGCGCGACAGTGATTAATTCACCCCTCCACTTT. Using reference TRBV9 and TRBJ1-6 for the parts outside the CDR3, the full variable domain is DSGVTQTPKHLITATGQRVTLRCSPRSGDLSVYWYQQSLDQGLQFLIQYYNGEERAKGNILERFSAQQFPDLHSELNLSSLELGDSALYFCASSATVINSPLHFGNGTRLTVT.

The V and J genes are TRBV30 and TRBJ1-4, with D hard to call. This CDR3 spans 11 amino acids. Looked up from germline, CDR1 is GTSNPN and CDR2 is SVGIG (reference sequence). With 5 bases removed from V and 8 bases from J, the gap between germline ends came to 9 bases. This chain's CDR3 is CAWGEEEKLFF. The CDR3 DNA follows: TGTGCCTGGGGGGAGGAGGAAAAACTGTTTTTT.

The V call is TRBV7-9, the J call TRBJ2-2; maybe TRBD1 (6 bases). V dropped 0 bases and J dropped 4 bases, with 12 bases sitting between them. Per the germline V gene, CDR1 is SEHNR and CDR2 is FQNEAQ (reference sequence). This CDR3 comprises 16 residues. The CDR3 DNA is TGTGCCAGCAGCTTAGCGACGGGACATCTCACCGGGGAGCTGTTTTTT. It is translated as CASSLATGHLTGELFF.

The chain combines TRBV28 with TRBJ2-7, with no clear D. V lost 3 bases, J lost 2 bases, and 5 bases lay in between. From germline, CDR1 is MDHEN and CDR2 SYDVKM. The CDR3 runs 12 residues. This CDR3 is CASSLTPYEQYF. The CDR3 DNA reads TGTGCCAGCAGTTTGACTCCCTACGAGCAGTACTTC.

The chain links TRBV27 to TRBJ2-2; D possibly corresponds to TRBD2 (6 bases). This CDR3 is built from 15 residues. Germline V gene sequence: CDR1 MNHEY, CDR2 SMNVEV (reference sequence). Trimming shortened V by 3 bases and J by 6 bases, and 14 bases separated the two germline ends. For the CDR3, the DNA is TGTGCCAGCAGTTTTGGGGGGAGTGGGGCCGGGGAGCTGTTTTTT. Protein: CASSFGGSGAGELFF.

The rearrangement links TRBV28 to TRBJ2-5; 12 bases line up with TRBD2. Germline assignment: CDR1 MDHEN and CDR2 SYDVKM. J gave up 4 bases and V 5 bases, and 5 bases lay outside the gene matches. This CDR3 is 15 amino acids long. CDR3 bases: TGTGCCAGCAGTGGACTAGCGGGATACACAGAGACCCAGTACTTC. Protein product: CASSGLAGYTETQYF.

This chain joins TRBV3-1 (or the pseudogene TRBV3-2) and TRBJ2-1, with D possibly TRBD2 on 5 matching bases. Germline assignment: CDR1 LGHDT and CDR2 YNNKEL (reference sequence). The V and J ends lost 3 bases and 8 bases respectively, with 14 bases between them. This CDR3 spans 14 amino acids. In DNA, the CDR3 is TGTGCCAGCAGCCAGGCAGAAAGAGGGCATGAGCAGTTCTTC. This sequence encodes CASSQAERGHEQFF.

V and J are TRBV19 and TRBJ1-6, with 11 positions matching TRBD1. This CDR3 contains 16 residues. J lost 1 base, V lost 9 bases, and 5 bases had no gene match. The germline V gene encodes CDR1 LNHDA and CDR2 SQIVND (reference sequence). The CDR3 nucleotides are TGTGCCAGCCGGGACAGGGGGGAATCCTATAATTCACCCCTCCACTTT. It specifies CASRDRGESYNSPLHF. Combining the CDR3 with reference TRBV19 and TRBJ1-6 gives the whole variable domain DGGITQSPKYLFRKEGQNVTLSCEQNLNHDAMYWYRQDPGQGLRLIYYSQIVNDFQKGDIAEGYSVSREKKESFPLTVTSAQKNPTAFYLCASRDRGESYNSPLHFGNGTRLTVT.

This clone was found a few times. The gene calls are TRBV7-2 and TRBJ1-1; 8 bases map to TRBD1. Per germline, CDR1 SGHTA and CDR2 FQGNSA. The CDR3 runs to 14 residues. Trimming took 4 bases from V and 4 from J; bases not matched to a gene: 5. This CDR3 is CASSYRQGSTEAFF. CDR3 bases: TGTGCCAGCAGCTATCGACAGGGGTCCACTGAAGCTTTCTTT.

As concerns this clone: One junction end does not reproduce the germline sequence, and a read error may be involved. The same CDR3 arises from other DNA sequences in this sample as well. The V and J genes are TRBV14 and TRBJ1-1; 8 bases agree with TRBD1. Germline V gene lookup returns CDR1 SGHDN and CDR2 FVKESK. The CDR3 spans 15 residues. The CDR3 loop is CASSQRTGRRTEAFF. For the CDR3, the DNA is TGTGCCAGCAGCCAGAGGACAGGGAGGAGGACTGAAGCTTTTTTT.

The CDR3 nucleotides are TGTGCCACCCGCGAGAGCGGGGCGAACACTGAAGCTTTCTTT. Its protein is CATRESGANTEAFF. The J gene is TRBJ1-1, the V gene TRBV27; maybe TRBD1 (5 bases). The CDR3 is 14 amino acids. The germline V gene has CDR1 MNHEY and CDR2 SMNVEV (reference sequence). Trimming pared 10 bases from V and 1 base from J, leaving 16 bases between.

The CDR3 loop is CASSVKTGTGMSEQYF. The CDR3 nucleotides are TGCGCCAGCAGCGTCAAAACCGGGACAGGGATGAGTGAGCAGTACTTC. The genes are TRBV5-1 and TRBJ2-7; 9 nucleotides line up with TRBD1. Per germline, CDR1 SGHRS and CDR2 YFSETQ. V dropped 4 bases and J dropped 7; count of bases not matched to a gene: 15. The CDR3 has 16 amino acids.

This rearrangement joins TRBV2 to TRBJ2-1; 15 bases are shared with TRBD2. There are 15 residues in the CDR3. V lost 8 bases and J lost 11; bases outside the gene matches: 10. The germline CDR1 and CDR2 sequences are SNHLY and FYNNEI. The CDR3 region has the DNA TGTGCCAGCCGCGCGCCGGGACTAGCGGGAGGAAAGCAGTTCTTC. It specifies CASRAPGLAGGKQFF.